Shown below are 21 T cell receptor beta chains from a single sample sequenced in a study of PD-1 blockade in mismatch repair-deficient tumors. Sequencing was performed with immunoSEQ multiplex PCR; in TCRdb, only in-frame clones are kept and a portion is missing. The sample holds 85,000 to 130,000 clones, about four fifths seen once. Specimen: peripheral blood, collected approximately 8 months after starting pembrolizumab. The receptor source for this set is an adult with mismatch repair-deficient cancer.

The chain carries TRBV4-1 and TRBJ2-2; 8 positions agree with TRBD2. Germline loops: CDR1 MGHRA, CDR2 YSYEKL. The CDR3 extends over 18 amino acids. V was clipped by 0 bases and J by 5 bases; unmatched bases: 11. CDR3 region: CASSQDRGGSGTTGELFF. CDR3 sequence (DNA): TGCGCCAGCAGCCAAGATAGGGGGGGTAGCGGGACGACCGGGGAGCTGTTTTTT.

CDR3 protein: CASSLELAGIGELFF. The CDR3 DNA follows: TGCGCCAGCAGCTTGGAACTAGCGGGAATTGGGGAGCTGTTTTTT. The chain couples TRBV5-1 to TRBJ2-2; TRBD2 aligns across 10 bases. Germline loops: CDR1 SGHRS, CDR2 YFSETQ. The junction had 4 bases not matched to a gene; V was cut back by 0 bases and J by 8 bases. This CDR3 is 15 amino acids long.

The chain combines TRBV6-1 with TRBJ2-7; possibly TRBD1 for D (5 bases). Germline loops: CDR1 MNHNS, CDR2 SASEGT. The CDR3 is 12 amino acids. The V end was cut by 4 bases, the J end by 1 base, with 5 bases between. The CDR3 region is CASSGQSYEQYF. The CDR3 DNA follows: TGTGCCAGCAGTGGACAGTCCTACGAGCAGTACTTC.

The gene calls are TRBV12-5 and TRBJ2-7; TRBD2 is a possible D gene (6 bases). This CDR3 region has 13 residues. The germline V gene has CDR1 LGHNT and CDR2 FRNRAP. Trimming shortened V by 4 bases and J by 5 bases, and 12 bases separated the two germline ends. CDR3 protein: CASGWGTSNEQYF. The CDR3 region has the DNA TGTGCTAGTGGTTGGGGGACTTCGAACGAGCAGTACTTC.

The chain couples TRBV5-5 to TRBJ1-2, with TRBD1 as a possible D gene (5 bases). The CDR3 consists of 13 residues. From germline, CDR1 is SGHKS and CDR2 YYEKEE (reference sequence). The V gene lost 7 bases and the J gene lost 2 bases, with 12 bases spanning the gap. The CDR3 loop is CASVDTLNYGYTF. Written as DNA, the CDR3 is TGTGCCAGCGTGGACACGTTAAACTATGGCTACACCTTC. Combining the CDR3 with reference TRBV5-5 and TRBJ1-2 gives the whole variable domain DAGVTQSPTHLIKTRGQQVTLRCSPISGHKSVSWYQQVLGQGPQFIFQYYEKEERGRGNFPDRFSARQFPNYSSELNVNALLLGDSALYLCASVDTLNYGYTFGSGTRLTVV.

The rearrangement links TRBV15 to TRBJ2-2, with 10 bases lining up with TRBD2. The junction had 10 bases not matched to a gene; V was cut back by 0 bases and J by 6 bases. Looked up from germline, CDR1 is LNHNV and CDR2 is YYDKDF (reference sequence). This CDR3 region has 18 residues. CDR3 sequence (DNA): TGTGCCACCAGCAGAGATTGGAGGAGCGGGAGGGCCCCCGGGGAGCTGTTTTTT. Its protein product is CATSRDWRSGRAPGELFF.

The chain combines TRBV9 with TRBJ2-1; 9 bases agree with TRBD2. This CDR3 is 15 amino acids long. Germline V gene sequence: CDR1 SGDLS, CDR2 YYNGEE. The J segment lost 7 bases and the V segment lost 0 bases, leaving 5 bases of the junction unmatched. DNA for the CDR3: TGTGCCAGCAGCGTAGGCAGCGGGAGGTTGAATGAGCAGTTCTTC. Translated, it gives CASSVGSGRLNEQFF.

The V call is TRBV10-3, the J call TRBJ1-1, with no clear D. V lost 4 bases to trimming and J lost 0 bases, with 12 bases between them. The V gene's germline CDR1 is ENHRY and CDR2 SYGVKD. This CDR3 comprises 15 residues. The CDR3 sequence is CAISGGGGMNTEAFF. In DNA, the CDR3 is TGTGCCATCAGTGGTGGAGGCGGGATGAACACTGAAGCTTTCTTT.

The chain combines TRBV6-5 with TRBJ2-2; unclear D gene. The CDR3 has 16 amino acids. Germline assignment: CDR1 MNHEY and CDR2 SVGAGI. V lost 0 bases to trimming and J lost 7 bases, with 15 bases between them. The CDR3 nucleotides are TGTGCCAGCAGTTACTCCGGCGGTCTTAGGGACGGGGAGCTGTTTTTT. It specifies CASSYSGGLRDGELFF.

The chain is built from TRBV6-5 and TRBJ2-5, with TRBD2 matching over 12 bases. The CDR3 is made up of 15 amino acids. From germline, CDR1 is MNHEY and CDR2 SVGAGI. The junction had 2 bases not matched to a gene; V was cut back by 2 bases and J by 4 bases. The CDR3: CASSYATSGRETQYF. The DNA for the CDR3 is TGTGCCAGCAGTTACGCGACTAGCGGGAGAGAGACCCAGTACTTC.

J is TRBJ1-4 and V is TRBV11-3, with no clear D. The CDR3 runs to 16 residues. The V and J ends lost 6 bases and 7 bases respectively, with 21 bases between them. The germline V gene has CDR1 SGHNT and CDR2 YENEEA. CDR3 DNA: TGTGCCAGCAGTCAAAATCCCGGGCGCCGGGGTGAAAAACTGTTTTTT. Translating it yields CASSQNPGRRGEKLFF.

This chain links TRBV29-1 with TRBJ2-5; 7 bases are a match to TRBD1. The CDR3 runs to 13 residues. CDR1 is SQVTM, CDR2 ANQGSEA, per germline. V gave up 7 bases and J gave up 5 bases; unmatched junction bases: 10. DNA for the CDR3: TGCAGCGCAGACCCGACAGGGTCCGAGACCCAGTACTTC. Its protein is CSADPTGSETQYF. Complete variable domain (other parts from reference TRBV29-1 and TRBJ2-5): SAVISQKPSRDICQRGTSLTIQCQVDSQVTMMFWYRQQPGQSLTLIATANQGSEATYESGFVIDKFPISRPNLTFSTLTVSNMSPEDSSIYLCSADPTGSETQYFGPGTRLLVL.

The CDR3 nucleotides read TGTGCCAGCAGTTCCCCAATAGCGGGGGCCGGGGAGCTGTTTTTT. Encoded protein: CASSSPIAGAGELFF. The chain combines TRBV28 with TRBJ2-2; 9 bases agree with TRBD2. Unmatched junction bases numbered 6, after V lost 4 bases and J lost 6 bases. This CDR3 is built from 15 residues. Germline V gene data show CDR1 as MDHEN and CDR2 as SYDVKM.

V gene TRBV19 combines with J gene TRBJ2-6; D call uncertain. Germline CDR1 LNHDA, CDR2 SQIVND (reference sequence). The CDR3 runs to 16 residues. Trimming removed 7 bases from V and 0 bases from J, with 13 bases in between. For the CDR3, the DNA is TGTGCCAGTACACGCAAGACAACCTCTGGGGCCAACGTCCTGACTTTC. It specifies CASTRKTTSGANVLTF.

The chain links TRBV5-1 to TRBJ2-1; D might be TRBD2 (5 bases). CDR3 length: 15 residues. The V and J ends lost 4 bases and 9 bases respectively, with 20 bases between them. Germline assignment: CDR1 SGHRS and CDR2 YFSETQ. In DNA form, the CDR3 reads TGCGCCAGCAGCGATGGCGTAGGGAGCACAGTTGAGCAGTTCTTC. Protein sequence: CASSDGVGSTVEQFF. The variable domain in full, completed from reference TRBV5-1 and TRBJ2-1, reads KAGVTQTPRYLIKTRGQQVTLSCSPISGHRSVSWYQQTPGQGLQFLFEYFSETQRNKGNFPGRFSGRQFSNSRSEMNVSTLELGDSALYLCASSDGVGSTVEQFFGPGTRLTVL.

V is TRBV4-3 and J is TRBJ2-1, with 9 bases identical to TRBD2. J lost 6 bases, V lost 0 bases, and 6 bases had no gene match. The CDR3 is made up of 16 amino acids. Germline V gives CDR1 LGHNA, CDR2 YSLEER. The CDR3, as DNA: TGCGCCAGCAGCCAAGATTTAGCGGGAGTATTCAATGAGCAGTTCTTC. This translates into CASSQDLAGVFNEQFF.

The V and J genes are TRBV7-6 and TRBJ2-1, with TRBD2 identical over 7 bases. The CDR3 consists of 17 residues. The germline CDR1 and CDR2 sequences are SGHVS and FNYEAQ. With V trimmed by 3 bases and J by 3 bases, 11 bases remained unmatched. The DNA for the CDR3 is TGTGCCAGCAGCTTGGGGGTGCCCAGCGGGATCTACAATGAGCAGTTCTTC. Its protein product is CASSLGVPSGIYNEQFF.

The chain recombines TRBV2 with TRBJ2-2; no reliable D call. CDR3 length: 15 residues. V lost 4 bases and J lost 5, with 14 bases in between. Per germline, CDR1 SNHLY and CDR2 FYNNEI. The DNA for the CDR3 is TGTGCCAGCAGTGCCCGCAATCCTTCTACCGGGGAGCTGTTTTTT. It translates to CASSARNPSTGELFF.

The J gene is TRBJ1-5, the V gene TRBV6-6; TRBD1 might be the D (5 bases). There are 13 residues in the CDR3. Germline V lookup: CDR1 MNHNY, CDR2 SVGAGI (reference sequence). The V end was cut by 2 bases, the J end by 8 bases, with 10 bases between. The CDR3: CASSYGGAEPQHF. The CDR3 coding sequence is TGTGCCAGCAGTTACGGAGGGGCTGAGCCCCAGCATTTT.

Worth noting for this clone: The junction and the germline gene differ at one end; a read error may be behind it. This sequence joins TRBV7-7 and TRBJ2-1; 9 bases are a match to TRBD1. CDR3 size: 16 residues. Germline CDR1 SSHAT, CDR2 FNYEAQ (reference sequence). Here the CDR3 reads CASSLEFGTGWNEQFF. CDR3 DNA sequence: TGTGCTAGCAGCTTAGAGTTCGGGACAGGGTGGAATGAGCAGTTCTTC.

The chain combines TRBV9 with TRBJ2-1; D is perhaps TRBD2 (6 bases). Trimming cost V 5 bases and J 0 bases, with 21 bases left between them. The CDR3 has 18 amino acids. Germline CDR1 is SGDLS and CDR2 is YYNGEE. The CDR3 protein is CASSLGKLSGGSYNEQFF. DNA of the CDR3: TGTGCCAGCAGTCTAGGTAAACTTAGCGGAGGCTCCTACAATGAGCAGTTCTTC.